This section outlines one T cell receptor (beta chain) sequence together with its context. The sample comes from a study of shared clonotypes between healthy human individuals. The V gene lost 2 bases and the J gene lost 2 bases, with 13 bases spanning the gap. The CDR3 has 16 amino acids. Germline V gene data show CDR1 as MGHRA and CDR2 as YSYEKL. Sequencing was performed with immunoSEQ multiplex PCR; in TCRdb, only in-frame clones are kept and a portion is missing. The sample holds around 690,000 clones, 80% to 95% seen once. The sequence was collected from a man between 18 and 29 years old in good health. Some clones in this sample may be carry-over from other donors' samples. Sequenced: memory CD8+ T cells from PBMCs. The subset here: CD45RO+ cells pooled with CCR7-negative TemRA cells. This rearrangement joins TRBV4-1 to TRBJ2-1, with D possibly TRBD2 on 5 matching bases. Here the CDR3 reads CASSQSQRETYNEQFF. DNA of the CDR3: TGCGCCAGCAGCCAAAGTCAACGGGAAACCTACAATGAGCAGTTCTTC.